The 9 T cell receptor beta chains reported below all come from one sample, sequenced in a study of blood T cell repertoires in COVID-19. Sequencing was performed with immunoSEQ multiplex PCR; in TCRdb, only in-frame clones are kept and a portion is missing. The data contain a few hundred thousand clones, 80% to 90% of them singletons. Source material: PBMCs or T cells enriched from blood (not recorded which). These receptors came from a man younger than 35 who had recovered from COVID-19.

The count of this clone is one. J is TRBJ2-2 and V is TRBV2, with TRBD2 identical over 11 bases. This CDR3 is 15 amino acids long. Germline assignment: CDR1 SNHLY and CDR2 FYNNEI. V shed 9 bases, J shed 1 base, and the junction held 4 bases outside the gene matches. The CDR3 loop is CASKTSGRNTGELFF. The CDR3 bases are TGTGCCAGTAAAACTAGCGGGAGGAACACCGGGGAGCTGTTTTTT. The full variable domain, with the rest looked up from reference TRBV2 and TRBJ2-2, is EPEVTQTPSHQVTQMGQEVILRCVPISNHLYFYWYRQILGQKVEFLVSFYNNEISEKSEIFDDQFSVERPDGSNFTLKIRSTKLEDSAMYFCASKTSGRNTGELFFGEGSRLTVL.

Note on this clone: Other nucleotide sequences in the sample specify the same CDR3. The chain combines TRBV7-3 with TRBJ2-1; 8 bases are shared with TRBD1. Trimming cost V 2 bases and J 7 bases; bases outside gene matches: 7. This CDR3 is built from 15 residues. Germline V lookup: CDR1 SGHTA, CDR2 FQGTGA. The DNA for the CDR3 is TGTGCCAGCAGCTTAGGCAGGGGGCGCGGGAATGAGCAGTTCTTC. Translating gives CASSLGRGRGNEQFF. The complete variable domain, with remaining parts taken from reference TRBV7-3 and TRBJ2-1, reads GAGVSQTPSNKVTEKGKYVELRCDPISGHTALYWYRQSLGQGPEFLIYFQGTGAADDSGLPNDRFFAVRPEGSVSTLKIQRTERGDSAVYLCASSLGRGRGNEQFFGPGTRLTVL.

J is TRBJ1-5 and V is TRBV30; D is possibly TRBD1 (5 bases). The length of the CDR3 is 14 residues. Germline lookup yields CDR1 GTSNPN and CDR2 SVGIG (reference sequence). V was pared by 5 bases and J by 7 bases, with 18 bases between. The CDR3 sequence: CAWGRWGVGQPQHF. The CDR3 nucleotides read TGTGCCTGGGGGAGATGGGGGGTCGGGCAGCCCCAGCATTTT.

The V and J genes are TRBV28 and TRBJ2-7; D perhaps matches TRBD2 (5 bases). The CDR3 sequence is 13 residues long. Germline V gives CDR1 MDHEN, CDR2 SYDVKM. Trimming took off 2 bases at V and 0 bases at J, with 5 bases between the two ends. CDR3 loop: CASSLGSSYEQYF. Written as DNA, the CDR3 is TGTGCCAGCAGTTTAGGGAGCTCCTACGAGCAGTACTTC.

This clone was recorded once. The rearrangement joins TRBV19 to TRBJ2-4; D perhaps matches TRBD1 (6 bases). The CDR3 consists of 13 residues. The V gene's germline CDR1 is LNHDA and CDR2 SQIVND (reference sequence). V lost 3 bases and J 6 bases, leaving 9 bases between the germline ends. The DNA of the CDR3 is TGTGCCAGTAGTATCGGACAGAGAAACATTCAGTACTTC. Its translation: CASSIGQRNIQYF. The complete variable domain, with remaining parts taken from reference TRBV19 and TRBJ2-4, reads DGGITQSPKYLFRKEGQNVTLSCEQNLNHDAMYWYRQDPGQGLRLIYYSQIVNDFQKGDIAEGYSVSREKKESFPLTVTSAQKNPTAFYLCASSIGQRNIQYFGAGTRLSVL.

The chain has TRBV19 and TRBJ1-2; possible D gene TRBD1, 6 bases. The CDR3 loop spans 12 amino acids. The V end lost 4 bases, the J end lost 8 bases, and 11 bases lay between the germline ends. Germline lookup yields CDR1 LNHDA and CDR2 SQIVND (reference sequence). The CDR3 DNA reads TGTGCCAGTAGTACGCACAGGGAGGGCTACACCTTC. This encodes CASSTHREGYTF. Using reference TRBV19 and TRBJ1-2 for the parts outside the CDR3, the full variable domain is DGGITQSPKYLFRKEGQNVTLSCEQNLNHDAMYWYRQDPGQGLRLIYYSQIVNDFQKGDIAEGYSVSREKKESFPLTVTSAQKNPTAFYLCASSTHREGYTFGSGTRLTVV.

CDR3 coding DNA: TGTGCCAGTAGTACCCGGACAGGGGGCAACACCGGGGAGCTGTTTTTT. Encoded protein: CASSTRTGGNTGELFF. The chain has TRBV19 and TRBJ2-2; 11 bases match TRBD1. With V trimmed by 4 bases and J by 2 bases, 3 bases remained unmatched. This CDR3 is built from 16 residues. Germline values: CDR1 LNHDA, CDR2 SQIVND (reference sequence).

The chain has TRBV9 and TRBJ2-5, with TRBD2 as a possible D gene (6 bases). The CDR3 has 15 residues. Germline-derived CDR1 and CDR2 are SGDLS and YYNGEE. V lost 0 bases and J lost 0, with 9 bases in between. The CDR3 region has the DNA TGTGCCAGCAGCGTAGGAATAGCGGACCAAGAGACCCAGTACTTC. As protein: CASSVGIADQETQYF.

The chain joins TRBV5-6 to TRBJ2-5; possibly TRBD1 for D (5 bases). This CDR3 has 16 amino acids. V was cut by 4 bases and J by 2 bases, with 18 bases left in between. Germline V CDR1 and CDR2: SGHDT, YYEEEE. CDR3 in DNA: TGTGCCAGCAGCCCACGGACACGACACTATCAAGAGACCCAGTACTTC. Translating it yields CASSPRTRHYQETQYF.